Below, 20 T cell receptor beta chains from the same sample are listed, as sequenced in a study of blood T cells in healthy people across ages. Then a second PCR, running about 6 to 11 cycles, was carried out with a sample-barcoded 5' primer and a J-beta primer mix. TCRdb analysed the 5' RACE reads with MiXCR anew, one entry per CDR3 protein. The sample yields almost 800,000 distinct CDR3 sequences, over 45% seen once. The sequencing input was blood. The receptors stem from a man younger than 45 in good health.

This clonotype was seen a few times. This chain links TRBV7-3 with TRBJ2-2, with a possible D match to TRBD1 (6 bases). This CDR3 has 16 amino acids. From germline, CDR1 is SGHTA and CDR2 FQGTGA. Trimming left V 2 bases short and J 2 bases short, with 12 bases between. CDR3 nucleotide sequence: TGTGCCAGCAGCTTAGGGGGACACGGAAACACCGGGGAGCTGTTTTTT. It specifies CASSLGGHGNTGELFF.

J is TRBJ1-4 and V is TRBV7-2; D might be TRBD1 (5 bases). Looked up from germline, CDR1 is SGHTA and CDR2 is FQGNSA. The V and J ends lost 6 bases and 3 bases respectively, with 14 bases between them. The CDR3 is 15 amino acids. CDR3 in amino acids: CASSLTQGANEKLFF. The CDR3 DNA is TGTGCCAGCAGTCTCACCCAGGGAGCTAATGAAAAACTGTTTTTT.

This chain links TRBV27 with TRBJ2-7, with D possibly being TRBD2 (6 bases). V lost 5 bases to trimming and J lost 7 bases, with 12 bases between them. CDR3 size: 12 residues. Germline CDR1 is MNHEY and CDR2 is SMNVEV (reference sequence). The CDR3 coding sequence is TGTGCCAGCAGTCCTCTAGCGAAGGAGCAGTACTTC. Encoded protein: CASSPLAKEQYF.

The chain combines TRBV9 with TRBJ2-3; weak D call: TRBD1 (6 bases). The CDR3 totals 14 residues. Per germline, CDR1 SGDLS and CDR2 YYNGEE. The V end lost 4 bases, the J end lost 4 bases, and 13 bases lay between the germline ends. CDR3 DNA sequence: TGTGCCAGCAGCACCACTCACAGGGCAGATACGCAGTATTTT. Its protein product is CASSTTHRADTQYF.

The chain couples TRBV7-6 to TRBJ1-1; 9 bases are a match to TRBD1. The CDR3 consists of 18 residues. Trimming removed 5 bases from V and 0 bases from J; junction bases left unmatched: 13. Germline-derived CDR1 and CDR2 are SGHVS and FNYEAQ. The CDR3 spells CASSLPGRDREMNTEAFF. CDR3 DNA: TGTGCCAGCAGCCTTCCTGGCCGGGACAGGGAGATGAACACTGAAGCTTTCTTT.

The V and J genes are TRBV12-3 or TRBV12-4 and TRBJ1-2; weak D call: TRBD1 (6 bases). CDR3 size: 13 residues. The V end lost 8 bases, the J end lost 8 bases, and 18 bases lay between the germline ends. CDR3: CASGTQGWYGYTF. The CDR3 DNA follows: TGTGCCAGCGGTACACAGGGATGGTACGGCTACACCTTC.

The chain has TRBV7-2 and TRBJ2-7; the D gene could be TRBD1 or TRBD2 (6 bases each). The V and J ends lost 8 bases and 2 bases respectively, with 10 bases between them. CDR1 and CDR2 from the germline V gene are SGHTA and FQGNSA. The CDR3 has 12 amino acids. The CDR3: CASGGQTYEQYF. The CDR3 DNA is TGTGCCAGCGGGGGGCAAACCTACGAGCAGTACTTC.

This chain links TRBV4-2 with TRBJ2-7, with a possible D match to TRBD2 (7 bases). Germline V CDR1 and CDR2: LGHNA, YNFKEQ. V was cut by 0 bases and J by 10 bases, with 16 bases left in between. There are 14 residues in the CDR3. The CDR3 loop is CASSQEGGAGAQYF. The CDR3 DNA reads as TGTGCCAGCAGCCAAGAAGGGGGGGCCGGGGCCCAGTACTTC.

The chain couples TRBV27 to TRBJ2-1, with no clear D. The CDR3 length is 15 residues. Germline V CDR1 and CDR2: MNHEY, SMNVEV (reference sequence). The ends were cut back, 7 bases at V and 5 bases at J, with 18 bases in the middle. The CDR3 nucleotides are TGTGCCAGCACTGCTACTGCTCCCTTTCACAATGAGCAGTTCTTC. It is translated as CASTATAPFHNEQFF.

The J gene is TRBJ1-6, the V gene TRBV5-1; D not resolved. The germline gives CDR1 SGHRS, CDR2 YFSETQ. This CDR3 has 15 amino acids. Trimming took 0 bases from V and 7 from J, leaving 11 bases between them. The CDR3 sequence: CASSLEAAPNSPLHF. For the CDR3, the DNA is TGCGCCAGCAGCTTGGAGGCAGCACCAAATTCACCCCTCCACTTT.

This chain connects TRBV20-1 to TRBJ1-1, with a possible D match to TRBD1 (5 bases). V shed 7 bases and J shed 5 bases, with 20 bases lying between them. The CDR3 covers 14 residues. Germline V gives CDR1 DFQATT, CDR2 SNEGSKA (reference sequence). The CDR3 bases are TGCAGTGTACGGACTGTGGGGGAGGAAACTGAAGCTTTCTTT. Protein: CSVRTVGEETEAFF.

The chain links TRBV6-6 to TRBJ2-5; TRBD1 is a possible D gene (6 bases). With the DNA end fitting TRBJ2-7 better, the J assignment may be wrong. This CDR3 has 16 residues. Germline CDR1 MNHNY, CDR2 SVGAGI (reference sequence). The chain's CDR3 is CASSYSPGAGSAEQYF. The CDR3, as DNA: TGTGCCAGCAGTTACTCGCCAGGGGCAGGGAGTGCCGAGCAGTACTTC.

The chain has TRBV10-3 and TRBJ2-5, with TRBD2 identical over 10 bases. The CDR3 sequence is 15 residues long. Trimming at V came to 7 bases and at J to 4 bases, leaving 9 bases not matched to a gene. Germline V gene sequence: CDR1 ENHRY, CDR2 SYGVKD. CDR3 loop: CAIMATSGSRETQYF. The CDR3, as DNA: TGTGCCATCATGGCGACTAGCGGGTCTCGAGAGACCCAGTACTTC.

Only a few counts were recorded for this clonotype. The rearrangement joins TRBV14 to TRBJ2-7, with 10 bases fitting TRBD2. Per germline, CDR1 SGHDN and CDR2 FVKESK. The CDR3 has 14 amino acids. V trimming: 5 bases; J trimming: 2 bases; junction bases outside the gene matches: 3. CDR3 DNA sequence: TGTGCCAGCAGCTTTAGCGGGGGGCCCTACGAGCAGTACTTC. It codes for CASSFSGGPYEQYF.

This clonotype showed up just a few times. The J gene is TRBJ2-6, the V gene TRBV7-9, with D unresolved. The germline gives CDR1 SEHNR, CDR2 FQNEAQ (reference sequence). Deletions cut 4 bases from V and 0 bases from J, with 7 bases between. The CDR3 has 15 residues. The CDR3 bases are TGTGCCAGCAGCTCGTTGAGCTCTGGGGCCAACGTCCTGACTTTC. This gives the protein CASSSLSSGANVLTF.

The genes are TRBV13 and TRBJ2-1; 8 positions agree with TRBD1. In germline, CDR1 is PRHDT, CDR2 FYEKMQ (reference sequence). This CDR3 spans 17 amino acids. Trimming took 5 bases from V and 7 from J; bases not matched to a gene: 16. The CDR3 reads CASSSFTTDRGPNEQFF. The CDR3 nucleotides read TGTGCCAGCAGCAGCTTCACGACCGACAGGGGTCCGAATGAGCAGTTCTTC.

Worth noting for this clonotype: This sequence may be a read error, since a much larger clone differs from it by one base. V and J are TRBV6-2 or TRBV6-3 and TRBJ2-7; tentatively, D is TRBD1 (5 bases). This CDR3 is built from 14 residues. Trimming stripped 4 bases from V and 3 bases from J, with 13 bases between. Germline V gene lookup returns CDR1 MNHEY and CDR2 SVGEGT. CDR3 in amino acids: CASSCQGELYEQYF. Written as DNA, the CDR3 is TGTGCCAGCAGTTGTCAAGGGGAACTCTACGAGCAGTACTTC.

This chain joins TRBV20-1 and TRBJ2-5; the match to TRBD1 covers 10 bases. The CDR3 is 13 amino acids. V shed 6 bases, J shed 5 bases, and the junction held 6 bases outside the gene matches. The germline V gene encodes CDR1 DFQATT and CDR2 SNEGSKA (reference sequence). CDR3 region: CSATGQGTETQYF. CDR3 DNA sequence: TGCAGTGCAACGGGACAGGGGACGGAGACCCAGTACTTC.

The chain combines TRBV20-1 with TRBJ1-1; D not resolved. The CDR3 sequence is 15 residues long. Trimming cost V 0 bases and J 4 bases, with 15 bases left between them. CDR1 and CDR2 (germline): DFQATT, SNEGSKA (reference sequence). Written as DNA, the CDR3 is TGCAGTGCTAGAGAGCCCCTAGGCCAGGTCACTGAAGCTTTCTTT. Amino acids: CSAREPLGQVTEAFF.

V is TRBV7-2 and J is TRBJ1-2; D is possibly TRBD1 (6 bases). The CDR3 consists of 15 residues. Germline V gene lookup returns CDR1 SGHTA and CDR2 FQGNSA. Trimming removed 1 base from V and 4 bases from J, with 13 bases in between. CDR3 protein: CASSLGDAGAYGYTF. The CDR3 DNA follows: TGTGCCAGCAGCTTAGGAGATGCAGGGGCCTATGGCTACACCTTC.